A selection of T cell receptor beta chains follows, all from one sample in a study of T cells after yellow fever vaccination. TCRdb re-called the 5' RACE reads through MiXCR, storing one row per CDR3 protein. This table holds about 340,000 distinct CDR3 sequences, 9.5% to 15% found once. Source: CD4+ T cells sorted from PBMCs, taken 15 days after the yellow fever booster vaccination. The receptors come from a man between 18 and 29 years old who received the YFV17D yellow fever vaccine. Each CDR3 is given with its conserved first and last residue. The order of the fields is J gene, V gene, D gene, clone size, CDR3 protein, CDR3 DNA. A D gene is named only where the DNA matches it firmly. Rows may omit the clone size; those that give it use once, few, many or a size class.

TRBJ2-7	TRBV6-5	TRBD2	few	CASSPRGGPYEQYF	TGTGCCAGCAGTCCTCGCGGGGGTCCCTACGAGCAGTACTTC
TRBJ1-6	TRBV3-1	TRBD1	.	CASSQRDRRSPLHF	TGTGCCAGCAGCCAACGGGACAGGCGTTCACCCCTCCACTTT
TRBJ1-5	TRBV27	TRBD1	few	CASTSLYRGRNQPQHF	TGTGCCAGCACTTCCTTGTACAGGGGACGCAATCAGCCCCAGCATTTT
TRBJ2-7	TRBV11-2	.	few	CASSLDLLRHEQYF	TGTGCCAGCAGCTTAGACCTACTGCGGCACGAGCAGTACTTC
TRBJ2-1	TRBV5-1	.	many	CASSAGGNEQFF	TGCGCCAGCAGCGCGGGCGGGAATGAGCAGTTCTTC
TRBJ2-5	TRBV29-1	.	few	CSVEQASQETQYF	TGCAGCGTTGAACAAGCTAGCCAAGAGACCCAGTACTTC
TRBJ1-5	TRBV5-5	.	.	CASSRELALGQPQHF	TGTGCCAGCAGCCGCGAATTGGCTCTAGGGCAGCCCCAGCATTTT
TRBJ1-5	TRBV6-5	.	few	CASSYSTPAALNQPQHF	TGTGCCAGCAGTTACTCGACCCCCGCAGCACTAAATCAGCCCCAGCATTTT
TRBJ2-5	TRBV28	.	.	CASRRQDLETQYF	TGTGCCAGCAGAAGACAAGATCTAGAGACCCAGTACTTC
TRBJ1-4	TRBV20-1	.	.	CSAAVGAGEKLFF	TGCAGTGCTGCAGTGGGGGCAGGGGAAAAACTGTTTTTT
TRBJ2-5	TRBV11-2	.	.	CASSPSGIQETQYF	TGTGCCAGCAGCCCAAGCGGAATCCAAGAGACCCAGTACTTC
TRBJ2-1	TRBV5-4	.	few	CASSLPGLSYNEQFF	TGTGCCAGCAGCTTACCAGGGCTATCCTACAATGAGCAGTTCTTC
TRBJ1-4	TRBV4-3	TRBD1	many	CASSAQGTGDEKLFF	TGCGCCAGCAGCGCCCAGGGGACAGGGGATGAAAAACTGTTTTTT
TRBJ2-3	TRBV3-1	TRBD2	.	CASSPQTSFSSTDTQYF	TGTGCCAGCAGCCCCCAGACTAGCTTCTCTAGCACAGATACGCAGTATTTT
TRBJ1-3	TRBV7-2	.	.	CASSPQEGAGNTIYF	TGTGCCAGCAGCCCCCAGGAAGGGGCTGGAAACACCATATATTTT
TRBJ1-6	TRBV5-1	.	.	CASSTGQSGSPLHF	TGCGCCAGCAGCACCGGTCAATCGGGTTCACCCCTCCACTTT
TRBJ1-2	TRBV6-2/TRBV6-3	.	.	CASSQSVSGYTF	TGTGCCAGCAGCCAGTCAGTTAGCGGCTACACCTTC
TRBJ2-2	TRBV28	TRBD2	.	CASSYSGLKSGELFF	TGTGCCAGCAGCTATAGCGGGCTCAAATCCGGGGAGCTGTTTTTT
TRBJ1-1	TRBV7-3	TRBD1	.	CASSSQGAFTEAFF	TGTGCCAGCAGCTCTCAGGGGGCCTTCACTGAAGCTTTCTTT
TRBJ1-1	TRBV6-1	.	.	CASSEGVYTEAFF	TGTGCCAGCAGTGAAGGGGTATACACTGAAGCTTTCTTT
TRBJ1-5	TRBV28	TRBD1	once	CASSWQGARDQPQHF	TGTGCCAGCAGTTGGCAGGGGGCACGAGATCAGCCCCAGCATTTT
TRBJ2-7	TRBV24-1	.	.	CATSDPCPGSHEQYF	TGTGCCACCAGTGACCCTTGTCCAGGGTCCCACGAGCAGTACTTC
TRBJ2-3	TRBV19	.	few	CASSPLASTDTQYF	TGTGCCAGTAGTCCCCTGGCTAGCACAGATACGCAGTATTTT
TRBJ2-1	TRBV10-3	TRBD1	.	CAITPGQPYNEQFF	TGTGCCATCACCCCGGGACAGCCCTACAATGAGCAGTTCTTC
TRBJ2-3	TRBV10-3	.	.	CAISEGAPDTQYF	TGTGCCATCAGTGAGGGGGCCCCAGATACGCAGTATTTT
TRBJ1-1	TRBV7-6	TRBD1	few	CASSLVQGVQITEAFF	TGTGCCAGCAGCTTAGTGCAGGGGGTTCAGATAACTGAAGCTTTCTTT
TRBJ2-6	TRBV4-3	.	many	CASSQGSGTSGANVLTF	TGCGCCAGCAGCCAAGGATCGGGAACCTCTGGGGCCAACGTCCTGACTTTC
TRBJ1-3	TRBV7-2	.	.	CASSPRRPGISGNTIYF	TGTGCCAGCAGCCCCAGGAGGCCGGGAATCTCTGGAAACACCATATATTTT
TRBJ2-1	TRBV10-3	TRBD1	few	CAAKGTGDHNEQFF	TGTGCCGCCAAAGGCACAGGGGACCACAATGAGCAGTTCTTC
TRBJ1-1	TRBV21-1	.	.	CASDRSLPVGNTEAFF	TGTGCCAGCGACAGGAGCCTACCCGTGGGGAACACTGAAGCTTTCTTT
TRBJ1-5	TRBV6-2/TRBV6-3	TRBD1	many	CASGQGLSQPQHF	TGTGCCAGCGGACAGGGACTAAGTCAGCCCCAGCATTTT
TRBJ2-4	TRBV5-1	TRBD1	.	CASSERQGLAKNIQYF	TGCGCCAGCAGCGAGAGACAGGGCTTAGCCAAAAACATTCAGTACTTC
TRBJ1-2	TRBV4-1	TRBD1	few	CASSRRTGPQYGYTF	TGCGCCAGCAGCCGGCGGACAGGTCCCCAATATGGCTACACCTTC
TRBJ1-1	TRBV27	TRBD1	few	CASSYRGPTEAFF	TGTGCCAGCAGCTACAGGGGACCCACTGAAGCTTTCTTT
TRBJ1-5	TRBV10-3	.	few	CAISESQAQPQHF	TGTGCCATCAGTGAGTCGCAGGCCCAGCCCCAGCATTTT
TRBJ1-3	TRBV20-1	TRBD1	.	CSAIPGQQNTIYF	TGCAGTGCTATACCGGGACAGCAAAACACCATATATTTT
TRBJ1-2	TRBV2	.	.	CASSRSWDGYTF	TGTGCCAGCAGTCGGTCCTGGGATGGCTACACCTTC
TRBJ2-6	TRBV28	TRBD1	.	CASSGGQGAYGANVLTF	TGTGCCAGCAGTGGGGGACAGGGAGCCTATGGGGCCAACGTCCTGACTTTC
TRBJ2-3	TRBV24-1	.	many	CATSDPGDTQYF	TGTGCCACCAGTGACCCCGGGGATACGCAGTATTTT
TRBJ1-5	TRBV27	TRBD1	.	CASSSRQGNGNQPQHF	TGTGCCAGCAGTTCCCGACAGGGAAACGGCAATCAGCCCCAGCATTTT
TRBJ2-2	TRBV7-9	.	.	CASSHSGITGELFF	TGTGCCAGCAGCCACTCAGGGATTACCGGGGAGCTGTTTTTT
TRBJ2-1	TRBV7-3	.	many	CASSPLGGAYNEQFF	TGTGCCAGCAGCCCCCTGGGCGGGGCTTACAATGAGCAGTTCTTC
TRBJ2-5	TRBV2	.	few	CASRMETQYF	TGTGCCAGCAGAATGGAGACCCAGTACTTC